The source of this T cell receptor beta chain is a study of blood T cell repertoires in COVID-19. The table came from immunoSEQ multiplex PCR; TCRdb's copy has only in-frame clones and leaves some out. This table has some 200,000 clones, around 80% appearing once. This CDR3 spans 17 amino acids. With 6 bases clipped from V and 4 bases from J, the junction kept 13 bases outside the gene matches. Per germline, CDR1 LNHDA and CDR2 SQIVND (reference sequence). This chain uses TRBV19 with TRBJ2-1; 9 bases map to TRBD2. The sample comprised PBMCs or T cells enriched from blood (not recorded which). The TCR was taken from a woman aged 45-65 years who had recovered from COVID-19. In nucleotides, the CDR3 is TGTGCCAGTAGCGAGATCCGGGCGGGAGGGCCTTACAATGAGCAGTTCTTC. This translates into CASSEIRAGGPYNEQFF.